A selection of T cell receptor beta chains follows, all from one sample in a study of blood T cell repertoires in COVID-19. Clones were read by immunoSEQ multiplex PCR, and TCRdb kept only the in-frame ones, dropping some. In the table there are some 270,000 clones, 80% to 90% of which are singletons. The specimen sequenced was PBMCs or T cells enriched from blood (not recorded which). Every receptor here comes from a woman aged 40 to 49 who had been exposed to COVID-19. CDR3s include the opening cysteine and the closing phenylalanine or tryptophan. The D gene is left open where the match is weak. Expanded clones get a size class; other rows say once, few or many, or leave the size out.

j_gene,d_gene,abundance,v_gene,CDR3nt,CDR3aa
TRBJ2-1,.,few,TRBV4-3,TGCGCCAGCAGCCAAGATCTTGGGGCTAGGTCTAGCAATGAGCAGTTCTTC,CASSQDLGARSSNEQFF
TRBJ2-7,TRBD1,once,TRBV19,TGTGCCAGTAGCCGACAGGGGGACGAGCAGTACTTC,CASSRQGDEQYF
TRBJ2-2,TRBD1,.,TRBV28,TGTGCCAGCAAGCCCCAGAGGACAGGGAACACCGGGGAGCTGTTTTTT,CASKPQRTGNTGELFF
TRBJ1-4,.,.,TRBV15,TGTGCCACCAGCAGAGTGCAGGATGAAAAACTGTTTTTT,CATSRVQDEKLFF
TRBJ2-3,TRBD1,.,TRBV7-6,TGTGCCAGCAGCCTCGCTCCCGGGACAGGGGTCACAGATACGCAGTATTTT,CASSLAPGTGVTDTQYF
TRBJ2-2,TRBD2,.,TRBV11-1,TGTGCCAGCAGCACTACTAGCGGGGGCTCACCCGGGGAGCTGTTTTTT,CASSTTSGGSPGELFF
TRBJ2-2,.,.,TRBV7-2,TGTGCCAGCAGCTTAGCCAGGAACACCGGGGAGCTGTTTTTT,CASSLARNTGELFF
TRBJ2-1,TRBD2,.,TRBV7-3,TGTGCCAGCAGCTTAACGGGAGCGGGAGTAGGGAACAATGAGCAGTTCTTC,CASSLTGAGVGNNEQFF
TRBJ2-7,TRBD1,.,TRBV13,TGTGCCAGCAGCCCCGGACAGGGCTACGAGCAGTACTTC,CASSPGQGYEQYF
TRBJ1-1,.,.,TRBV19,TGTGCCAGTAGTATCGGACAGCTGAACACTGAAGCTTTCTTT,CASSIGQLNTEAFF
TRBJ2-1,TRBD2,.,TRBV3-1/TRBV3-2,TGTGCCAGCAGCCAAGATCAGTTGGCGGGGGTCTACGAGCAGTTCTTC,CASSQDQLAGVYEQFF
TRBJ1-6,.,.,TRBV4-1,TGCGCCAGCAGCCAACATTCGAACATTAATTCACCCCTCCACTTT,CASSQHSNINSPLHF
TRBJ2-7,TRBD2,.,TRBV4-2,TGTGCCAGCAGCCAAGATTTGGGTAGCGGGGGGCTCTCCTACGAGCAGTACTTC,CASSQDLGSGGLSYEQYF
TRBJ2-5,TRBD1,.,TRBV24-1,TGTGCCACCAGTGATTTGAGGACAGGCCCCGCGGGGACCCAGTACTTC,CATSDLRTGPAGTQYF
TRBJ1-6,.,once,TRBV18,TGTGCCAGCTCAGACTCGGCAGGGAGGCATAATTCACCCCTCCACTTT,CASSDSAGRHNSPLHF